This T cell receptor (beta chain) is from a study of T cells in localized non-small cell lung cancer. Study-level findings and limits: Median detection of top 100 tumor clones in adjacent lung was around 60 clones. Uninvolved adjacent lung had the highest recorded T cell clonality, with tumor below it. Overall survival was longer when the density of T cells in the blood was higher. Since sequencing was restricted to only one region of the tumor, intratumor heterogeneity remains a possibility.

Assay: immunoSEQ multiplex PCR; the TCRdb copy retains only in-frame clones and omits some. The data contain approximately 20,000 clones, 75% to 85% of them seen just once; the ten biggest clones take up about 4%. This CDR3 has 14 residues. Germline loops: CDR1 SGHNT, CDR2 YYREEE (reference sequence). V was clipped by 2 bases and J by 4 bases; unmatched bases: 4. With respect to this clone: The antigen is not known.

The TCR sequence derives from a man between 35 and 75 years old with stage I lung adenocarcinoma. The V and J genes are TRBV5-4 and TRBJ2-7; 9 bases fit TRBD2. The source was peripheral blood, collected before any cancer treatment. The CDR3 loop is CASSLPGLAYEQYF. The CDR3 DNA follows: TGTGCCAGCAGCTTACCGGGACTAGCATACGAGCAGTACTTC.